This TCR beta chain was sequenced during a study of vaccination and CD4 T cells after COVID-19. Study-wide context: Four females and six males made up the convalescents, with two Hispanic. Two doses of either BNT162b2 or mRNA-1273 vaccine were given to participants.

Study results and caveats: For convalescent patients, a median approximately 84% of reactive clones surfaced exclusively after vaccination. Median reactive clonotypes, those recognizing SARS-CoV-2, rose from approximately 23 to 38, not significantly.

Documented time point: late sampling 161 to 241 days after vaccination in a few convalescent patients. A single record per CDR3 protein comes from TCRdb applying MiXCR to the PCR reads. Of over 25,000 distinct CDR3 sequences detected, around 50% appear once; the ten largest clones hold about 5%. Germline V lookup: CDR1 MDHEN, CDR2 SYDVKM. V gave up 8 bases and J gave up 2 bases, with 19 bases separating them. The CDR3 runs 16 residues. For this clonotype: Antigen unknown.

This chain uses TRBV28 with TRBJ2-1; the D gene is possibly TRBD2 (5 bases). The clonotype was recovered from a human donor who had recovered from COVID-19. The sample was CD4+ T cells from blood, taken about 7 months after SARS-CoV-2 vaccination. The DNA for the CDR3 is TGTGCCAGCGCGATTGCGCGGGCCCAGACCTACAATGAGCAGTTCTTC. Translation: CASAIARAQTYNEQFF.